The subject of this entry is one T cell receptor (beta chain). Antigen specificity is unknown. The data were obtained in a study of STAT5B mutations in CD4+ large granular lymphocyte leukemia. Turning to the study itself: Among healthy controls, a particular HLA allele went with more CDR3 'QG' motifs. Study-level findings and limits: 8/27 top patient clones versus 2/35 control clones were TRBV06-family.

V dropped 5 bases and J dropped 1 base, with 14 bases sitting between them. The germline CDR1 and CDR2 sequences are KGHSH and LQKENI. The CDR3 runs to 16 residues. Method: immunoSEQ multiplex PCR; TCRdb's copy keeps in-frame clones and lacks some. The sample consists of tens of thousands of clones, roughly 81% of them appearing once. The chain employs TRBV18 and TRBJ2-2; the D is unclear. Input material: CD4+ T cells from blood buffy coats. This clonotype originated in a human donor in good health. CDR3: CASSEAETENTGELFF. In nucleotides, the CDR3 is TGTGCCAGCTCAGAGGCGGAGACGGAGAACACCGGGGAGCTGTTTTTT.